This T cell receptor (beta chain) appears in the sequencing data of a study of cytomegalovirus exposure and HLA in healthy donors. Study-level information: When 350 to 500 donors were genotyped, roughly four fifths of them were found to fall in the Caucasian-associated ancestry cluster. General observations from the study: Beyond CMV serostatus, there was no information to go on about immune exposure. Cytomegalovirus association was listed for approximately 150 TCR beta chains.

As regards this clone: The antigen is unknown.

The V gene's germline CDR1 is SQVTM and CDR2 ANQGSEA. The CDR3 runs 13 residues. V lost 2 bases and J 2 bases, leaving 10 bases between the germline ends. Use of 60 Vbeta and 13 Jbeta primers characterized the PCR. Profiling relied on immunoSEQ multiplex PCR, and the TCRdb table lists in-frame clones only, not all of them. The sample consists of some 190,000 clones, 81% of them appearing once. The origin of this receptor is a man aged 35-49 years in good health and CMV-seropositive. The chain recombines TRBV29-1 with TRBJ2-7, with a weak D call TRBD1 (5 bases). Specimen: PBMCs. CDR3 loop: CSVELGVPYEQYF. The CDR3 DNA is TGCAGCGTTGAATTAGGGGTACCCTACGAGCAGTACTTC.